This T cell receptor (beta chain) emerged from a study of cytomegalovirus exposure and HLA in healthy donors. With regard to this clone: Its cognate antigen is unknown.

The PCR ran on 60 Vbeta and 13 Jbeta primers. This table comes from immunoSEQ multiplex PCR, and its TCRdb copy is limited to in-frame clones, with some not included. The sample records approximately 170,000 clones, roughly 80% being singletons. The study's findings and limits: An analysis that came later showed most CMV-associated TCR beta chains appearing HLA-restricted. Highly shared sequence variants in one cluster were likely a sequencing artifact.

These donors, healthy bone marrow donors, were studied. Trimming stripped 5 bases from V and 2 bases from J, with 9 bases between. Germline CDR1 reads MDHEN; CDR2 reads SYDVKM. The CDR3 extends over 13 amino acids. This sequence originates from a woman aged 18 to 35 in good health and CMV-seronegative. Source material: PBMCs. The rearrangement links TRBV28 to TRBJ1-2; D ambiguous. DNA of the CDR3: TGTGCCAGCAGTGAGACACCAAACTATGGCTACACCTTC. Protein: CASSETPNYGYTF.